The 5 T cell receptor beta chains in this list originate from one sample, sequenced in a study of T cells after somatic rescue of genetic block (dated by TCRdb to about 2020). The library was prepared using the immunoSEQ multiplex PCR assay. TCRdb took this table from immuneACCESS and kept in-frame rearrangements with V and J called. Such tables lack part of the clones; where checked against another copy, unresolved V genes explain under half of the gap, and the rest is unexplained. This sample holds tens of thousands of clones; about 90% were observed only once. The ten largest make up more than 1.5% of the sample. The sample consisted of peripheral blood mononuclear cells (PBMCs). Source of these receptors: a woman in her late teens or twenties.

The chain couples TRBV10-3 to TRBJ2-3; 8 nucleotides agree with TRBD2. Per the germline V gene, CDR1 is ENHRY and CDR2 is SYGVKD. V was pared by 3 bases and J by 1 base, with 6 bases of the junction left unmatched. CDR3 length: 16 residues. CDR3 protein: CAISDLWREGTDTQYF. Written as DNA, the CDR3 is TGTGCCATCAGTGATTTATGGCGGGAGGGCACAGATACGCAGTATTTT.

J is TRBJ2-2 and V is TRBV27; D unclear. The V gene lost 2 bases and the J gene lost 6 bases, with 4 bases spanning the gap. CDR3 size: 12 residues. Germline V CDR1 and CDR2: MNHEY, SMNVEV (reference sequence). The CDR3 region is CASSLVAGELFF. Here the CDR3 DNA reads TGTGCCAGCAGTTTAGTTGCCGGGGAGCTGTTTTTT.

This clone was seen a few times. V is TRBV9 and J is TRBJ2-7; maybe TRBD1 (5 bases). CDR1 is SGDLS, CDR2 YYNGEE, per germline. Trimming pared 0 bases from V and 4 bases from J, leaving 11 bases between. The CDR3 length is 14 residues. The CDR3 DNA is TGTGCCAGCAGCGTAGGGCAGGGAACTTACGAGCAGTACTTC. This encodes CASSVGQGTYEQYF.

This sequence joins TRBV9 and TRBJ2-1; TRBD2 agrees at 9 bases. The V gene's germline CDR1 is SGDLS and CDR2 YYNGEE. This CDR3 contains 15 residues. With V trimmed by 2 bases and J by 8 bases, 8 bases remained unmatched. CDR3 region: CASSVDGTSNHEQFF. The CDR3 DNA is TGTGCCAGCAGCGTTGACGGGACTAGCAATCATGAGCAGTTCTTC.

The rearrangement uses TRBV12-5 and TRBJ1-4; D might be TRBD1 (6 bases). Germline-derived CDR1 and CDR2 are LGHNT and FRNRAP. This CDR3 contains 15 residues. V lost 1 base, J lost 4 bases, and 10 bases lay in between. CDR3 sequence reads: CASGLGTVNNEKLFF. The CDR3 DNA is TGTGCTAGTGGTTTGGGGACAGTTAATAATGAAAAACTGTTTTTT.